Shown below are 10 T cell receptor beta chains from a single sample sequenced in a study of T cells in Graves' hyperthyroidism and ophthalmopathy (dated by TCRdb to 2018 to 2020). Preparation of the library involved multiplex PCR. The sequencer listed for this sample is Illumina HiSeq 2000. Amplification of TCR beta CDR3 regions was carried out from RNA transcripts. A first-round RT-PCR of the TCR CDR3 used the HTBI primer set with the Qiagen OneStep RT-PCR kit. TCRdb took the public reads, trimmed them with fastp at Q25, ran MiXCR for clone calling and kept in-frame beta chains. Rows matching on CDR3 protein sequence are summarized as one entry with the most common DNA and genes. The sample data list 280,000 or so distinct CDR3 sequences, and 20% to 30% of these were observed just once. In total, the top ten clones hold about a quarter of the sample. Sequenced: blood. These receptors were collected from a man aged 35-49 years with Graves' hyperthyroidism that later progressed to Graves' ophthalmopathy.

This clonotype was seen ten or more times. V is TRBV6-1 and J is TRBJ2-2; the D is unclear. Per the germline V gene, CDR1 is MNHNS and CDR2 is SASEGT. V lost 6 bases to trimming and J lost 4 bases, with 15 bases between them. The CDR3 consists of 15 residues. CDR3 DNA: TGTGCCAGCAGCGCCACACCCACGGGCACCGGGGAGCTGTTTTTT. The encoded protein is CASSATPTGTGELFF.

This clonotype came up many times. V is TRBV18 and J is TRBJ2-5, with TRBD1 matching 7 bases. The J segment lost 1 base and the V segment lost 3 bases, leaving 2 bases of the junction unmatched. CDR1 is KGHSH, CDR2 LQKENI, per germline. This CDR3 is 14 amino acids long. This chain's CDR3 is CASSPGTVQETQYF. CDR3 nucleotide sequence: TGTGCCAGCTCACCCGGGACAGTCCAAGAGACCCAGTACTTC.

This clonotype was counted between two and nine times. V usage is TRBV27 and J usage is TRBJ2-7; TRBD2 matches 9 bases. CDR1 and CDR2 from the germline V gene are MNHEY and SMNVEV (reference sequence). This CDR3 region has 15 residues. The V gene end was trimmed by 6 bases and the J gene end by 3 bases; junction bases not matched to a gene: 9. In DNA form, the CDR3 reads TGTGCCAGCAGGAGGGGTAGCGGGGGTCTCTACGAGCAGTACTTC. This translates into CASRRGSGGLYEQYF.

This clonotype was recorded many times. This chain links TRBV28 with TRBJ1-2; unclear D gene. This CDR3 comprises 15 residues. CDR1 MDHEN and CDR2 SYDVKM come from the germline V gene. With 5 bases removed from V and 5 bases from J, the gap between germline ends came to 18 bases. The CDR3 here is CASSQPKDRPYGYTF. CDR3 in DNA: TGTGCCAGCAGTCAGCCCAAGGACCGACCATATGGCTACACCTTC.

At least ten counts were recorded for this clonotype. The V gene is TRBV5-1, the J gene TRBJ2-6, with TRBD1 matching 10 bases. The CDR3 has 18 residues. From germline, CDR1 is SGHRS and CDR2 YFSETQ. V lost 4 bases to trimming and J lost 0 bases; unmatched junction nucleotides: 7. The DNA for the CDR3 is TGCGCCAGCAGCGAAGGGACAGGGGTTTTCTCTGGGGCCAACGTCCTGACTTTC. This translates into CASSEGTGVFSGANVLTF. Using reference TRBV5-1 and TRBJ2-6 for the parts outside the CDR3, the full variable domain is KAGVTQTPRYLIKTRGQQVTLSCSPISGHRSVSWYQQTPGQGLQFLFEYFSETQRNKGNFPGRFSGRQFSNSRSEMNVSTLELGDSALYLCASSEGTGVFSGANVLTFGAGSRLTVL.

This clonotype occurred many times. V usage is TRBV5-1 and J usage is TRBJ2-5; 10 nucleotides align to TRBD2. Germline CDR1 SGHRS, CDR2 YFSETQ. This CDR3 region has 15 residues. Trimming removed 3 bases from V and 5 bases from J; junction bases left unmatched: 7. The CDR3 sequence is CASSSSGLALETQYF. The CDR3 region has the DNA TGCGCCAGCAGCTCCTCGGGACTAGCGTTGGAGACCCAGTACTTC.

This clonotype showed up many times. This chain connects TRBV6-5 to TRBJ1-1; D is possibly TRBD1 (5 bases). The germline V gene encodes CDR1 MNHEY and CDR2 SVGAGI. This CDR3 has 15 amino acids. Trimming stripped 11 bases from V and 1 base from J, with 20 bases between. The CDR3 is CAGTFGPGGNTEAFF. CDR3 sequence (DNA): TGTGCCGGGACTTTCGGCCCCGGAGGGAACACTGAAGCTTTCTTT.

This sequence joins TRBV12-3 or TRBV12-4 and TRBJ1-2; 10 bases match TRBD1. CDR3 length: 17 residues. J was trimmed by 0 bases and V by 5 bases; bases with no gene match: 9. Here the CDR3 DNA reads TGTGCCAGCAGTATTCCGGGACAGGGGATAACTAACTATGGCTACACCTTC. The encoded protein is CASSIPGQGITNYGYTF.

This chain uses TRBV28 with TRBJ2-7; D is unclear. The V end was cut by 8 bases, the J end by 4 bases, with 9 bases between. The CDR3 is 11 residues long. CDR1 is MDHEN, CDR2 SYDVKM, per germline. The DNA of the CDR3 is TGTGCCAGCGGCGATCGGTACGAGCAGTACTTC. Encoded protein: CASGDRYEQYF.

This clonotype was detected many times. V gene TRBV6-1 combines with J gene TRBJ2-3, with D tentatively TRBD2 (6 bases). The CDR3 has 16 residues. Between the trimmed V and J ends, which lost 6 bases and 2 bases, there was a span of 18 bases. CDR1 is MNHNS and CDR2 is SASEGT in the germline V gene. CDR3 region: CASSLVSGENTDTQYF. CDR3 DNA sequence: TGTGCCAGCAGCTTGGTTAGCGGAGAAAACACAGATACGCAGTATTTT.